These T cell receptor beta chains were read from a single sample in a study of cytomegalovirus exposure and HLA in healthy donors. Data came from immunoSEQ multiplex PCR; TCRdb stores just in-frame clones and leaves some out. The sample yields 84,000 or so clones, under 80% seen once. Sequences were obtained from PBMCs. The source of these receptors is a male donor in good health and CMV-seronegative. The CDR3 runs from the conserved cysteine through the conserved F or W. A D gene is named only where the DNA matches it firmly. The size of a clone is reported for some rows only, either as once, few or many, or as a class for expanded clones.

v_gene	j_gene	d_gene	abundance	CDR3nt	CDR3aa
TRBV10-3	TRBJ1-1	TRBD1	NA	TGTGCCATCAGCCCGGACAGGGTATACACTGAAGCTTTCTTT	CAISPDRVYTEAFF
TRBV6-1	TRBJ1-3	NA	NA	TGTGCCACTTCGGGTCGCTCTCTCTCTGGAAACACCATATATTTT	CATSGRSLSGNTIYF
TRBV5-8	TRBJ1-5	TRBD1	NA	TGTGCCAGCAGCTCAACCGGGACAGTCAATCAGCCCCAGCATTTT	CASSSTGTVNQPQHF
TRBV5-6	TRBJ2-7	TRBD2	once	TGTGCCAGCAGCGGGGGGCTAGCGGGAGGTGCCGAATACGAGCAGTACTTC	CASSGGLAGGAEYEQYF
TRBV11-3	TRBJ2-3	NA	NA	TGTGCCAGCAGCTTGGGCCAATCTCCCTTAGATACGCAGTATTTT	CASSLGQSPLDTQYF
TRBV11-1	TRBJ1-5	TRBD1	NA	TGTGCCAGCAGCTTAGCTCCAACAGGGGGCGTGAATCAGCCCCAGCATTTT	CASSLAPTGGVNQPQHF
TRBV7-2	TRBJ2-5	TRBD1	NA	TGTGCCAGCAGCTTCCCGACAGGGTCCGGGACCCAGTACTTC	CASSFPTGSGTQYF
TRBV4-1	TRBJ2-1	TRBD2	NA	TGCGCCAGCAGCAACCTATTAGGACTAGCGGGAGTTGCCCCCTACAATGAGCAGTTCTTC	CASSNLLGLAGVAPYNEQFF
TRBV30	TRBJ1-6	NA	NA	TGTGCCTGGGACCGGACGGGAAATTCACCCCTCCACTTT	CAWDRTGNSPLHF
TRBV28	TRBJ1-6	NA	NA	TGTGCCAGCCGGCCGGGTGGGTGGGATAATTCACCCCTCCACTTT	CASRPGGWDNSPLHF
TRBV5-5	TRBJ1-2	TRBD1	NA	TGTGCCAGCAGCTTCCCCGGGACAGAGAGCTATGGCTACACCTTC	CASSFPGTESYGYTF
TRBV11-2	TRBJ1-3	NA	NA	TGTGCCAGCAGCTTAAACAGGGTCGTGGACACCATATATTTT	CASSLNRVVDTIYF
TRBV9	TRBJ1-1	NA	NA	TGTGCCAGCAGCTTCCACATCCGCGAGGTGACTGAAGCTTTCTTT	CASSFHIREVTEAFF
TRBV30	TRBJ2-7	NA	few	TGTGCCTGGAGTGTACGTGTTGCGTACGAGCAGTACTTC	CAWSVRVAYEQYF
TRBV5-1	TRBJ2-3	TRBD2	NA	TGCGCCAGCAGCTTGGCTGGCGGGGGGGCCACAGATACGCAGTATTTT	CASSLAGGGATDTQYF
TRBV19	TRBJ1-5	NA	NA	TGTGCCAGTAGTACCTCGGGTCTTAATCAGCCCCAGCATTTT	CASSTSGLNQPQHF
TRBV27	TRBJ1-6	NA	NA	TGTGCCAGCAGACAGACGTATAATTCACCCCTCCACTTT	CASRQTYNSPLHF
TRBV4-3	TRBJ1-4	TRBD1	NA	TGCGCCAGCAGCTCCCGGACAGGGAATGAAAAACTGTTTTTT	CASSSRTGNEKLFF
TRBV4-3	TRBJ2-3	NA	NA	TGCGCCAGCAGCCAAGAATCCACAGGTCAGAGTACGCAGTATTTT	CASSQESTGQSTQYF
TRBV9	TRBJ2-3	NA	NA	TGTGCCAGCAGCGTAGCTCCAGGGGCCTATACGCAGTATTTT	CASSVAPGAYTQYF
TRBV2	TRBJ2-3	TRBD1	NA	TGTGCCAGCAGGACAGGGGAGGAAAGGGATACGCAGTATTTT	CASRTGEERDTQYF
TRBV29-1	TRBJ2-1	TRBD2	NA	TGCAGCGTTGAATTACTAGCGGGAGTAGCCTACAATGAGCAGTTCTTC	CSVELLAGVAYNEQFF
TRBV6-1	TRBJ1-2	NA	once	TGTGCCAGCATTCCACGCTCCAGGTACGGCTATGGCTACACCTTC	CASIPRSRYGYGYTF
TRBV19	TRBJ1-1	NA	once	TGTGCCAGTAGTAAACCCATTAGAGACACTGAAGCTTTCTTT	CASSKPIRDTEAFF
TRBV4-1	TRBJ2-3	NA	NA	TGCGCCAGCAGCCAAGTTGGGCTAGCAGCTGATACGCAGTATTTT	CASSQVGLAADTQYF
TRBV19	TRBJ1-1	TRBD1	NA	TGTGCCAGCCGATTGGACAGGGGGCTATCGAACACTGAAGCTTTCTTT	CASRLDRGLSNTEAFF
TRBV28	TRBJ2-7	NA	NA	TGTGCCAGCAGTTTAGGCAGATTGGGAGCCTACGAGCAGTACTTC	CASSLGRLGAYEQYF
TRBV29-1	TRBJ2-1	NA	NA	TGCAGCGTCCAACGAGGCTACAATGAGCAGTTCTTC	CSVQRGYNEQFF
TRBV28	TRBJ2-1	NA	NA	TGTGCCGGCTGTTTTGTATACAATGAGCAGTTCTTC	CAGCFVYNEQFF
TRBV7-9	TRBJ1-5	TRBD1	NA	TGTGCCAGCAGTTTAACGGGGACAGGGCCTGAGACCCCTTATCAGCCCCAGCATTTT	CASSLTGTGPETPYQPQHF
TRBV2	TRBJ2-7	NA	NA	TGTGCCAGCTCTAGGGGATCCAACGAGCAGTACTTC	CASSRGSNEQYF
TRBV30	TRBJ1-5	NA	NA	TGTGCCTGGAGTTTAATGTCTAGCAGCAATCAGCCCCAGCATTTT	CAWSLMSSSNQPQHF
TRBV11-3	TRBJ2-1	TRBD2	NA	TGTGCCAGCAGCATACGACTAGCGGGGTACAATGAGCAGTTCTTC	CASSIRLAGYNEQFF
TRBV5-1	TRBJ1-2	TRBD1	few	TGCGCCAGCAGCTTGGGGGGACAGGGGGCTGTTGGCTACACCTTC	CASSLGGQGAVGYTF
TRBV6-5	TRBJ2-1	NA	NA	TGTGCCAGCAGTTACGAGGAAGGATACAATGAGCAGTTCTTC	CASSYEEGYNEQFF
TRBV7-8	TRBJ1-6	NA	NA	TGTGCCAGCAGCTTAGAGGAGGGACATTCACCCCTCCACTTT	CASSLEEGHSPLHF
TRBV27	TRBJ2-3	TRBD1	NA	TGTGCCAGCAGAACGGGACAGGGGGGGGATACGCAGTATTTT	CASRTGQGGDTQYF
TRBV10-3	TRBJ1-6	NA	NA	TGTGCCATCAGTGAGTTGGACTCTCAAAATTCACCCCTCCACTTT	CAISELDSQNSPLHF
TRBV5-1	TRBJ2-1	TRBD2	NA	TGCGCCAGCAGCCCCTCTACGGGGGGGCTTATGCAGTTCTTC	CASSPSTGGLMQFF
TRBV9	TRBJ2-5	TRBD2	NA	TGTGCCAGCAGCGTAGCGGGAGGGCCTGGGGAGACCCAGTACTTC	CASSVAGGPGETQYF
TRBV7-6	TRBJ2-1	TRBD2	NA	TGTGCCAGCAGCTTAGCGCGGCTAGCGGGGAGTAGGGATGAGCAGTTCTTC	CASSLARLAGSRDEQFF
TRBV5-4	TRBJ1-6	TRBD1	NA	TGTGCCAGCAGCCCCCGGGACAGCGATTCACCCCTCCACTTT	CASSPRDSDSPLHF
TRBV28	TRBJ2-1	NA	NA	TGTGCCAGCAGTAGCGGGTTTAGCGATGAGCAGTTCTTC	CASSSGFSDEQFF
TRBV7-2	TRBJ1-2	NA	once	TGTGCCAGCAGCTTAGACGCTCGGGGCTATGGCTACACCTTC	CASSLDARGYGYTF
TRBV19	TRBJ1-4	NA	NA	TGTGCCAGTAGTATCTTGTGGGAGAACACTAATGAAAAACTGTTTTTT	CASSILWENTNEKLFF